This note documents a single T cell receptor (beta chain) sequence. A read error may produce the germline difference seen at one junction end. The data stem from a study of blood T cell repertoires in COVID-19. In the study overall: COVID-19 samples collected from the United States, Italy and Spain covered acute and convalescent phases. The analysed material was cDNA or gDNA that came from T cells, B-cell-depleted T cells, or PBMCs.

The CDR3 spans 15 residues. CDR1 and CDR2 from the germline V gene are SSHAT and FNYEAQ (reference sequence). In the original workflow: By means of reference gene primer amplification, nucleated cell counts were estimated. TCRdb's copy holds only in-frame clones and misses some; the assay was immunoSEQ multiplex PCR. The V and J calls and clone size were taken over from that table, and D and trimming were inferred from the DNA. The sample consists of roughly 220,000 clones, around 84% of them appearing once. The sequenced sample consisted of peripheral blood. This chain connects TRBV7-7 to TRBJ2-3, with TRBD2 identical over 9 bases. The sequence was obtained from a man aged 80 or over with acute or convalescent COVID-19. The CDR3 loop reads CASSLAGAPTDTQYF. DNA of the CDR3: TGTGCTAGCAGCTTAGCGGGAGCCCCCACAGATACGCAGTATTTT.